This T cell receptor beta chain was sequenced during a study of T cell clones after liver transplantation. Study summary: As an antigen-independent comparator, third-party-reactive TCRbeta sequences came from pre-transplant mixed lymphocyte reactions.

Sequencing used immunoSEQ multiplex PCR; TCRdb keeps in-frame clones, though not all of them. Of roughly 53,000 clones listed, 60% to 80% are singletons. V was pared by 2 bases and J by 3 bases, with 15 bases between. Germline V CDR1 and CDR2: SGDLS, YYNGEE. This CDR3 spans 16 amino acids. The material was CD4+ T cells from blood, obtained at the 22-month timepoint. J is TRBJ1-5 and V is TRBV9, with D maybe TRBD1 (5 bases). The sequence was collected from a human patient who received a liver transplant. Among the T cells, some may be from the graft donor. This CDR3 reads CASSVRTRGPNQPQHF. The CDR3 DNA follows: TGTGCCAGCAGCGTCCGGACACGAGGACCCAATCAGCCCCAGCATTTT.